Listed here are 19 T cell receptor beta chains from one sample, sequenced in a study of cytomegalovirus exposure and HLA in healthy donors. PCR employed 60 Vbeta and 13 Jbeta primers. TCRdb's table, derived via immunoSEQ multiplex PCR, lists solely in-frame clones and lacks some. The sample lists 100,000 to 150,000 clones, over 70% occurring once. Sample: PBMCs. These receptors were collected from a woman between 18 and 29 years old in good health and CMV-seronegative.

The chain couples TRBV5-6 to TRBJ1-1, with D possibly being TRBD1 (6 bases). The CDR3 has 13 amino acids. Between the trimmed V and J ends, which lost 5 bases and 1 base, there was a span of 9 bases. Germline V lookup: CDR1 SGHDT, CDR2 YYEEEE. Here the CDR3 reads CASRETGNTEAFF. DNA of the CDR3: TGTGCCAGCAGGGAGACAGGGAACACTGAAGCTTTCTTT. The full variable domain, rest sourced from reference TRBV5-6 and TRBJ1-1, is DAGVTQSPTHLIKTRGQQVTLRCSPKSGHDTVSWYQQALGQGPQFIFQYYEEEERQRGNFPDRFSGHQFPNYSSELNVNALLLGDSALYLCASRETGNTEAFFGQGTRLTVV.

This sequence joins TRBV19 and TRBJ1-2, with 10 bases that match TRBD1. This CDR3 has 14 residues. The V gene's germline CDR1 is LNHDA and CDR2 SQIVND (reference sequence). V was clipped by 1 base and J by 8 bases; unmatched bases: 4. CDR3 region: CASSIGGTGVGYTF. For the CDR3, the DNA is TGTGCCAGTAGTATAGGAGGGACAGGGGTCGGCTACACCTTC. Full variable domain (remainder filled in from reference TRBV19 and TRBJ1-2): DGGITQSPKYLFRKEGQNVTLSCEQNLNHDAMYWYRQDPGQGLRLIYYSQIVNDFQKGDIAEGYSVSREKKESFPLTVTSAQKNPTAFYLCASSIGGTGVGYTFGSGTRLTVV.

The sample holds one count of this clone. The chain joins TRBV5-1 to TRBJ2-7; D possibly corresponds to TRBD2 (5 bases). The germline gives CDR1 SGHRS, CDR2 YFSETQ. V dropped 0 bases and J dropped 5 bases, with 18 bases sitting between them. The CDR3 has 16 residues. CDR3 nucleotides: TGCGCCAGCAGCTTGGCTAGGAAACCTAGCTTCAACGAGCAGTACTTC. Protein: CASSLARKPSFNEQYF.

Here the CDR3 DNA reads TGTGCCAGCACTCCTCGGGGGAGTCTCCACGAGCAGTACTTC. Protein sequence: CASTPRGSLHEQYF. The chain combines TRBV28 with TRBJ2-7; TRBD2 is a possible D gene (6 bases). Trimming took off 7 bases at V and 5 bases at J, with 18 bases between the two ends. The V gene's germline CDR1 is MDHEN and CDR2 SYDVKM. This CDR3 spans 14 amino acids.

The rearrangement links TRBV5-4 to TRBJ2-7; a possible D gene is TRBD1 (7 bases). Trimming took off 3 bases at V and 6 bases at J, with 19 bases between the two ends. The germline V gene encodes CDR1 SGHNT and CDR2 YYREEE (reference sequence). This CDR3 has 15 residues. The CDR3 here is CASSSGGAGGGEQYF. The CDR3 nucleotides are TGTGCCAGCAGCTCCGGAGGGGCAGGGGGAGGCGAGCAGTACTTC.

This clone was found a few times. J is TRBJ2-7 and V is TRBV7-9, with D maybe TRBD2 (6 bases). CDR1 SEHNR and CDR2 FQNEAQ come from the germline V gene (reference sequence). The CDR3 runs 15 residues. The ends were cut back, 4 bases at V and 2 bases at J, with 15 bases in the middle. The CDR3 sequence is CASSSRGGGPYEQYF. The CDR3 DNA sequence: TGTGCCAGCAGCTCCCGGGGCGGAGGGCCCTACGAGCAGTACTTC.

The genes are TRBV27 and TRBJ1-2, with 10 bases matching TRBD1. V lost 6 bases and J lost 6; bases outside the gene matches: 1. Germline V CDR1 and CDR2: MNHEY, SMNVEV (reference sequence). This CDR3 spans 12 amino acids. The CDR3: CASRDRGDGYTF. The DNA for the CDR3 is TGTGCCAGCAGGGACAGGGGGGATGGCTACACCTTC.

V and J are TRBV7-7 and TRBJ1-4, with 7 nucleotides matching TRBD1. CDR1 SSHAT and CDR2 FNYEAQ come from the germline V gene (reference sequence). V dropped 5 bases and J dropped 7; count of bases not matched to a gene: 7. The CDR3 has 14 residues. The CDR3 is CASSPTGTGEKLFF. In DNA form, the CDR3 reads TGTGCCAGCAGCCCGACAGGGACGGGTGAAAAACTGTTTTTT.

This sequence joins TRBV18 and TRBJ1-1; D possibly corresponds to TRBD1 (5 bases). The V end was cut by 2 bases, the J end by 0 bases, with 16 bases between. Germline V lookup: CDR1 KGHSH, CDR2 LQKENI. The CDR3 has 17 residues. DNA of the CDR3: TGTGCCAGCTCACCAATGGCGGGGACCAACATGAACACTGAAGCTTTCTTT. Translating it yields CASSPMAGTNMNTEAFF.

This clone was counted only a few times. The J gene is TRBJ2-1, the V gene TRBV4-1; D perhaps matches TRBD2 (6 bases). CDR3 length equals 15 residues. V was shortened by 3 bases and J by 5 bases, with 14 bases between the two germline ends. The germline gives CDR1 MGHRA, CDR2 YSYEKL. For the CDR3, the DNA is TGCGCCAGCAGCCAGGAGTCCGGGAGCAACAATGAGCAGTTCTTC. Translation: CASSQESGSNNEQFF.

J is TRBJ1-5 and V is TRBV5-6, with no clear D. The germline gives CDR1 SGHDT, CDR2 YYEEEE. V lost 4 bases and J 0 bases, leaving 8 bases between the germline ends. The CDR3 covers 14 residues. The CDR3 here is CASSVAGSNQPQHF. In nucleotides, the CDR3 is TGTGCCAGCAGCGTAGCCGGTAGCAATCAGCCCCAGCATTTT.

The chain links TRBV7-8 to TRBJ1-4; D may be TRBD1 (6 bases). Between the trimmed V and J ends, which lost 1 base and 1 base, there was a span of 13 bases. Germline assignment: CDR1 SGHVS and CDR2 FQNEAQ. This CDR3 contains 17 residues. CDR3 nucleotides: TGTGCCAGCAGCTTAGACAGGGTAGACCAAACTAATGAAAAACTGTTTTTT. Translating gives CASSLDRVDQTNEKLFF. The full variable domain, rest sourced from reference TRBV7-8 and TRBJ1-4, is GAGVSQSPRYKVAKRGQDVALRCDPISGHVSLFWYQQALGQGPEFLTYFQNEAQLDKSGLPSDRFFAERPEGSVSTLKIQRTQQEDSAVYLCASSLDRVDQTNEKLFFGSGTQLSVL.

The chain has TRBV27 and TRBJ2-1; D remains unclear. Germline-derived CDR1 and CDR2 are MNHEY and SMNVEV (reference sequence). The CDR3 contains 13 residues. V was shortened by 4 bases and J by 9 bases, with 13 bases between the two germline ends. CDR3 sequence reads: CASSSYTISEQFF. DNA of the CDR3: TGTGCCAGCAGTTCCTATACTATTAGTGAGCAGTTCTTC.

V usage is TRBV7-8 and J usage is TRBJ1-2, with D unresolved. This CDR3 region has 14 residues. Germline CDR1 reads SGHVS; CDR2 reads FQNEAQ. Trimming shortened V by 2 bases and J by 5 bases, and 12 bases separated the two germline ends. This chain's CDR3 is CASSLLQAKYGYTF. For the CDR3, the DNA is TGTGCCAGCAGCTTACTCCAGGCCAAGTATGGCTACACCTTC. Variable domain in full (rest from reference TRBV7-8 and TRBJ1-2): GAGVSQSPRYKVAKRGQDVALRCDPISGHVSLFWYQQALGQGPEFLTYFQNEAQLDKSGLPSDRFFAERPEGSVSTLKIQRTQQEDSAVYLCASSLLQAKYGYTFGSGTRLTVV.

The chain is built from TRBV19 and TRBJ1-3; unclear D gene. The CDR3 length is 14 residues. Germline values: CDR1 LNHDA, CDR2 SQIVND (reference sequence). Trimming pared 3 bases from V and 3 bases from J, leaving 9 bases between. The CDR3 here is CASSMSGSGNTIYF. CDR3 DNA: TGTGCCAGTAGTATGTCGGGGAGTGGAAACACCATATATTTT.

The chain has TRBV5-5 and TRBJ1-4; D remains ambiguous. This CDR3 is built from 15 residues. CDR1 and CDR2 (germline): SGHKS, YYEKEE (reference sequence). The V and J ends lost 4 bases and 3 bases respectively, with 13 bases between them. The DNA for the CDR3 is TGTGCCAGCAGCGCCGACACCTTGCCTAATGAAAAACTGTTTTTT. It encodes CASSADTLPNEKLFF.

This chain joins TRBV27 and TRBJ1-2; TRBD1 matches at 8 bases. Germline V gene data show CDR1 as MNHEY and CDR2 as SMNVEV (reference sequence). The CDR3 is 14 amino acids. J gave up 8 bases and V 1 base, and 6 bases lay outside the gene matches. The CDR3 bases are TGTGCCAGCAGTTTATATCGGACAGGGCTCGGCTACACCTTC. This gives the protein CASSLYRTGLGYTF.

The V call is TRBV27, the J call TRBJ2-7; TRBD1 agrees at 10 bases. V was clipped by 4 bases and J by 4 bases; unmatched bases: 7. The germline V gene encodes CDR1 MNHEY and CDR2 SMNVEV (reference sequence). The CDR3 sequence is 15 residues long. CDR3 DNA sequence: TGTGCCAGCAGTTCATCCGGGACAGGGGTATACGAGCAGTACTTC. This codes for CASSSSGTGVYEQYF.

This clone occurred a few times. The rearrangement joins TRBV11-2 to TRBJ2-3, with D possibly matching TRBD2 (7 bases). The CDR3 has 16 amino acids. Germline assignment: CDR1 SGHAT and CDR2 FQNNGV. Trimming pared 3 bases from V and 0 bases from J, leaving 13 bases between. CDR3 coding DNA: TGTGCCAGCAGCTTTTACGCGGGGGCTAGCACAGATACGCAGTATTTT. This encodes CASSFYAGASTDTQYF. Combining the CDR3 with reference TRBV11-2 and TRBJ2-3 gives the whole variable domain EAGVAQSPRYKIIEKRQSVAFWCNPISGHATLYWYQQILGQGPKLLIQFQNNGVVDDSQLPKDRFSAERLKGVDSTLKIQPAKLEDSAVYLCASSFYAGASTDTQYFGPGTRLTVL.